These 11 T cell receptor beta chains originate from one sample sequenced in a study of CD8+ T cells in alopecia areata. Isolated RNA was reverse transcribed into cDNA used as the sequencing template. This table comes from immunoSEQ multiplex PCR, and its TCRdb copy is limited to in-frame clones, with some not included. The sample consists of roughly 200,000 clones, 35% to 40% of them appearing once. The treatment is: oral pan-JAK inhibitor, 5-10 mg twice daily. The source was CD4+ T cells sorted from blood, collected between weeks 30 and 35, from a patient treated with tofacitinib. The receptors were sampled from a human donor with alopecia areata.

This clone occurred a few times. The chain uses TRBV9 and TRBJ2-3; D might be TRBD2 (5 bases). V was trimmed by 0 bases and J by 0 bases, leaving 23 bases between them. From germline, CDR1 is SGDLS and CDR2 YYNGEE. This CDR3 is built from 20 residues. The DNA for the CDR3 is TGTGCCAGCAGCGTAGCGTTGGAGTGGGAGAGCCTAACTAGCACAGATACGCAGTATTTT. Translated, it gives CASSVALEWESLTSTDTQYF.

In this sample, this clone turned up a few times. This rearrangement joins TRBV18 to TRBJ1-2; 8 bases agree with TRBD1. The length of the CDR3 is 13 residues. The germline V gene has CDR1 KGHSH and CDR2 LQKENI. Losses at the gene ends were 3 bases for V and 3 bases for J; bases not matched to a gene: 0. CDR3 loop: CASSPGQDYGYTF. The CDR3 coding sequence is TGTGCCAGCTCACCGGGACAGGACTATGGCTACACCTTC.

This clone was recorded a few times. The chain combines TRBV10-1 with TRBJ2-2; 8 bases are shared with TRBD2. J was trimmed by 1 base and V by 2 bases; bases with no gene match: 0. The CDR3 consists of 15 residues. Germline lookup yields CDR1 WNHNN and CDR2 SYGVQD (reference sequence). This CDR3 reads CASSEAGGNTGELFF. As DNA, the CDR3 is TGCGCCAGCAGTGAGGCGGGGGGGAACACCGGGGAGCTGTTTTTT.

The V and J genes are TRBV5-4 and TRBJ2-1, with D uncertain. The germline V gene has CDR1 SGHNT and CDR2 YYREEE (reference sequence). Trimming left V 4 bases short and J 2 bases short, with 16 bases between. The CDR3 contains 16 residues. DNA of the CDR3: TGTGCCAGCAGCCCCGATACTACCAAACCCTACAATGAGCAGTTCTTC. The encoded protein is CASSPDTTKPYNEQFF.

This clone is a singleton in its sample. This chain joins TRBV30 and TRBJ2-7, with 8 bases identical to TRBD2. The germline V gene has CDR1 GTSNPN and CDR2 SVGIG (reference sequence). This CDR3 has 15 residues. V lost 1 base, J lost 6 bases, and 11 bases stayed unmatched. DNA for the CDR3: TGTGCCTGGAGTGCCTCCCAGCGGGGGACGCGCGAGCAGTACTTC. Amino acids: CAWSASQRGTREQYF. Looking up the rest from reference TRBV30 and TRBJ2-7 gives the full variable domain: SQTIHQWPATLVQPVGSPLSLECTVEGTSNPNLYWYRQAAGRGLQLLFYSVGIGQISSEVPQNLSASRPQDRQFILSSKKLLLSDSGFYLCAWSASQRGTREQYFGPGTRLTVT.

The table lists this clone with a count of one. V usage is TRBV29-1 and J usage is TRBJ1-2; D is uncertain. V gave up 5 bases and J gave up 5 bases, with 15 bases separating them. The CDR3 loop spans 13 amino acids. Germline V gives CDR1 SQVTM, CDR2 ANQGSEA. The DNA of the CDR3 is TGCAGCGTTCACCGACTCCTTTCGTATGGCTACACCTTC. Translated, it gives CSVHRLLSYGYTF.

The chain couples TRBV7-2 to TRBJ1-2, with D perhaps matching TRBD1 (5 bases). The CDR3 covers 14 residues. The V and J ends lost 5 bases and 8 bases respectively, with 18 bases between them. From germline, CDR1 is SGHTA and CDR2 FQGNSA. As DNA, the CDR3 is TGTGCCAGCAGCCCTGAGGGCAGGGCCTTCGGCTACACCTTC. Translation: CASSPEGRAFGYTF.

This clone turned up a few times. V usage is TRBV28 and J usage is TRBJ2-1; tentatively, D is TRBD2 (5 bases). Germline CDR1 and CDR2: MDHEN and SYDVKM. This CDR3 is built from 14 residues. Deletions cut 4 bases from V and 2 bases from J, with 9 bases between. The CDR3 sequence: CASSSGFPYNEQFF. The CDR3 DNA follows: TGTGCCAGCAGTTCGGGGTTCCCCTACAATGAGCAGTTCTTC.

This clone was counted only a few times. The gene calls are TRBV29-1 and TRBJ2-5; 9 bases line up with TRBD2. Germline V gene data show CDR1 as SQVTM and CDR2 as ANQGSEA. The V segment lost 7 bases and the J segment 4 bases; nucleotides outside the gene matches: 1. The CDR3 is 11 residues long. The CDR3 loop is CSGTSVETQYF. CDR3 nucleotides: TGCAGCGGGACTAGCGTAGAGACCCAGTACTTC.

This clone was seen more than once but under ten times. V usage is TRBV7-6 and J usage is TRBJ2-7; D might be TRBD1 or TRBD2, each matching 6 bases. Per the germline V gene, CDR1 is SGHVS and CDR2 is FNYEAQ. Deletions cut 6 bases from V and 6 bases from J, with 21 bases between. This CDR3 has 15 amino acids. CDR3 sequence reads: CASSSQDSKGGEQYF. The CDR3 DNA follows: TGTGCCAGCAGTTCACAGGATAGTAAGGGGGGCGAGCAGTACTTC.

This clone was picked up a small number of times. The V and J genes are TRBV7-6 and TRBJ2-3, with D possibly called TRBD1 or TRBD2 (5 bases each). The CDR3 extends over 15 amino acids. V gave up 7 bases and J gave up 0 bases, with 14 bases separating them. Per germline, CDR1 SGHVS and CDR2 FNYEAQ. CDR3 protein: CASTKGRSSTDTQYF. The CDR3 DNA reads as TGTGCCAGCACCAAGGGACGGTCTAGCACAGATACGCAGTATTTT.